Following are 23 T cell receptor beta chains from one sample sequenced in a study of T cells after yellow fever vaccination. A single record per CDR3 protein comes from TCRdb applying MiXCR to the 5' RACE reads. The table lists hundreds of thousands of distinct CDR3 sequences, 12% of them singletons. The sample here was PBMCs, taken on the day of the yellow fever booster vaccination. The origin of the receptors is a man younger than 45 who received the YFV17D yellow fever vaccine.

The rearrangement joins TRBV25-1 to TRBJ2-2, with 8 bases that match TRBD2. J gave up 5 bases and V 4 bases, and 6 bases lay outside the gene matches. Germline V gives CDR1 MGHDK, CDR2 SYGVNS. This CDR3 has 15 amino acids. CDR3 sequence: CASSGVTSETGELFF. The CDR3 nucleotides read TGTGCCAGCAGTGGGGTGACTAGCGAGACCGGGGAGCTGTTTTTT.

V is TRBV6-5 and J is TRBJ1-1; TRBD1 matches 10 bases. This CDR3 comprises 19 residues. The germline CDR1 and CDR2 sequences are MNHEY and SVGAGI. V was clipped by 0 bases and J by 7 bases; unmatched bases: 17. Here the CDR3 reads CASSYSMAFSGGTGDEAFF. For the CDR3, the DNA is TGTGCCAGCAGTTACTCGATGGCATTCTCTGGTGGGACAGGGGATGAAGCTTTCTTT.

The chain has TRBV6-4 and TRBJ2-3, with D perhaps assigned TRBD1 or TRBD2 (6 bases each). Trimming shortened V by 5 bases and J by 4 bases, and 13 bases separated the two germline ends. Germline CDR1 and CDR2: MRHNA and SNTAGT. The CDR3 consists of 14 residues. CDR3 sequence (DNA): TGTGCCAGCAGTCCGGGGGCGTTCGCAGATACGCAGTATTTT. This codes for CASSPGAFADTQYF.

The sample holds a few counts of this clonotype. V gene TRBV7-8 combines with J gene TRBJ1-1, with D perhaps matching TRBD1 (5 bases). This CDR3 spans 11 amino acids. The germline gives CDR1 SGHVS, CDR2 FQNEAQ. The V and J ends lost 5 bases and 10 bases respectively, with 11 bases between them. CDR3 coding DNA: TGTGCCAGCAGCGGGAGGGGTCCAGCTTTCTTT. Translating it yields CASSGRGPAFF. Full variable domain (missing parts from reference TRBV7-8 and TRBJ1-1): GAGVSQSPRYKVAKRGQDVALRCDPISGHVSLFWYQQALGQGPEFLTYFQNEAQLDKSGLPSDRFFAERPEGSVSTLKIQRTQQEDSAVYLCASSGRGPAFFGQGTRLTVV.

V is TRBV20-1 and J is TRBJ1-2; D is undetermined. Germline V CDR1 and CDR2: DFQATT, SNEGSKA (reference sequence). The CDR3 runs 12 residues. Trimming took 3 bases from V and 6 from J, leaving 11 bases between them. CDR3 in amino acids: CSASLGSNGYTF. The CDR3 DNA is TGCAGTGCTAGTCTTGGATCAAATGGCTACACCTTC.

This clonotype has just a few counts. V and J are TRBV7-2 and TRBJ1-3; no clear D gene. CDR1 is SGHTA and CDR2 is FQGNSA in the germline V gene. The germline V and J ends were trimmed by 5 bases and 3 bases, with 11 bases remaining between them. The CDR3 extends over 14 amino acids. Here the CDR3 DNA reads TGTGCCAGCAGCCTGCTGGGAGATGGAAACACCATATATTTT. It specifies CASSLLGDGNTIYF.

The chain carries TRBV15 and TRBJ2-1; D is unclear. Germline CDR1 is LNHNV and CDR2 is YYDKDF (reference sequence). V lost 1 base to trimming and J lost 0 bases, with 10 bases between them. This CDR3 has 16 amino acids. The CDR3 sequence: CATSRVPTSSYNEQFF. In DNA, the CDR3 is TGTGCCACCAGCAGAGTCCCAACGAGCTCCTACAATGAGCAGTTCTTC.

The J gene is TRBJ2-7, the V gene TRBV24-1; 10 nucleotides line up with TRBD1. The CDR3 totals 15 residues. Trimming cost V 8 bases and J 2 bases; bases outside gene matches: 8. Germline assignment: CDR1 KGHDR and CDR2 SFDVKD. The CDR3 bases are TGTGCCACCACCTGGGGACAGGGGTGGCCCTACGAGCAGTACTTC. Its protein is CATTWGQGWPYEQYF.

The V gene is TRBV7-6, the J gene TRBJ2-2; D gene ambiguous. The CDR3 sequence is 12 residues long. The V gene's germline CDR1 is SGHVS and CDR2 FNYEAQ. Trimming left V 3 bases short and J 7 bases short, with 6 bases between. CDR3 residues: CASSFSVGELFF. CDR3 sequence (DNA): TGTGCCAGCAGCTTCTCCGTCGGGGAGCTGTTTTTT. Using reference TRBV7-6 and TRBJ2-2 for the parts outside the CDR3, the full variable domain is GAGVSQSPRYKVTKRGQDVALRCDPISGHVSLYWYRQALGQGPEFLTYFNYEAQQDKSGLPNDRFSAERPEGSISTLTIQRTEQRDSAMYRCASSFSVGELFFGEGSRLTVL.

This clonotype showed up just a few times. The genes are TRBV30 and TRBJ1-3; TRBD1 might be the D (5 bases). Trimming pared 1 base from V and 2 bases from J, leaving 9 bases between. The CDR3 is 14 amino acids. Germline assignment: CDR1 GTSNPN and CDR2 SVGIG (reference sequence). The CDR3 here is CAWSGEGTGNTIYF. The DNA of the CDR3 is TGTGCCTGGAGTGGTGAGGGGACTGGAAACACCATATATTTT. Full variable domain (remainder filled in from reference TRBV30 and TRBJ1-3): SQTIHQWPATLVQPVGSPLSLECTVEGTSNPNLYWYRQAAGRGLQLLFYSVGIGQISSEVPQNLSASRPQDRQFILSSKKLLLSDSGFYLCAWSGEGTGNTIYFGEGSWLTVV.

This clonotype was recorded a few times. The chain employs TRBV15 and TRBJ2-2; 11 bases fit TRBD1. Germline CDR1 is LNHNV and CDR2 is YYDKDF (reference sequence). J lost 6 bases, V lost 6 bases, and 6 bases had no gene match. This CDR3 spans 15 amino acids. CDR3 in amino acids: CATRGDRGVAGELFF. The CDR3 region has the DNA TGTGCCACCAGGGGGGACAGGGGGGTCGCCGGGGAGCTGTTTTTT.

The chain joins TRBV7-2 to TRBJ2-3, with 12 bases identical to TRBD1. From germline, CDR1 is SGHTA and CDR2 FQGNSA. The CDR3 is made up of 16 amino acids. With V trimmed by 5 bases and J by 4 bases, 7 bases remained unmatched. The CDR3 here is CASSQGGTGGSDTQYF. The CDR3 DNA sequence: TGTGCCAGCAGCCAAGGAGGGACAGGGGGCTCAGATACGCAGTATTTT.

This clonotype occurred a few times. The rearrangement uses TRBV19 and TRBJ1-1, with D tentatively TRBD1 (5 bases). The CDR3 sequence is 16 residues long. Germline V gives CDR1 LNHDA, CDR2 SQIVND (reference sequence). V was trimmed by 1 base and J by 1 base, leaving 13 bases between them. CDR3: CASSIGAGRWNTEAFF. CDR3 sequence (DNA): TGTGCCAGTAGTATAGGTGCAGGGAGATGGAACACTGAAGCTTTCTTT. Filled out from reference TRBV19 and TRBJ1-1, the complete variable domain reads DGGITQSPKYLFRKEGQNVTLSCEQNLNHDAMYWYRQDPGQGLRLIYYSQIVNDFQKGDIAEGYSVSREKKESFPLTVTSAQKNPTAFYLCASSIGAGRWNTEAFFGQGTRLTVV.

This clonotype occurred a few times. The V gene is TRBV19, the J gene TRBJ2-1; 7 bases map to TRBD2. The CDR3 totals 13 residues. CDR1 and CDR2 from the germline V gene are LNHDA and SQIVND (reference sequence). The J segment lost 15 bases and the V segment lost 5 bases, leaving 13 bases of the junction unmatched. CDR3 in amino acids: CASSSAPAGRGFF. DNA for the CDR3: TGTGCCAGTAGTTCAGCGCCCGCAGGGAGGGGGTTCTTC.

This sequence joins TRBV9 and TRBJ2-4; TRBD2 matches 10 bases. After removal of 3 bases from V and 0 bases from J, the junction contained 9 bases not matched to a gene. CDR1 and CDR2 (germline): SGDLS, YYNGEE. The CDR3 consists of 18 residues. This chain's CDR3 is CASSEGTSAEIAKNIQYF. For the CDR3, the DNA is TGTGCCAGCAGCGAGGGGACTAGCGCGGAAATAGCCAAAAACATTCAGTACTTC.

This chain joins TRBV29-1 and TRBJ2-7; TRBD1 is a possible D gene (6 bases). Germline CDR1 is SQVTM and CDR2 is ANQGSEA. The CDR3 consists of 16 residues. Trimming took off 0 bases at V and 3 bases at J, with 18 bases between the two ends. CDR3 loop: CSVEDRFLQGDYEQYF. The CDR3 DNA reads as TGCAGCGTTGAAGATCGTTTTCTACAGGGAGACTACGAGCAGTACTTC.

The chain recombines TRBV20-1 with TRBJ2-3; D may be TRBD1 or TRBD2 (5 bases each). V was pared by 1 base and J by 2 bases, with 13 bases between. There are 15 residues in the CDR3. Germline CDR1 DFQATT, CDR2 SNEGSKA (reference sequence). CDR3 amino acids: CSARGQDGATDTQYF. The CDR3 DNA follows: TGCAGTGCTAGAGGCCAGGACGGGGCCACAGATACGCAGTATTTT.

Only a few counts were recorded for this clonotype. The J gene is TRBJ1-2, the V gene TRBV14; possible D gene TRBD1, 5 bases. The germline V gene has CDR1 SGHDN and CDR2 FVKESK. The CDR3 extends over 17 amino acids. V shed 0 bases and J shed 5 bases, with 19 bases lying between them. The CDR3 nucleotides are TGTGCCAGCAGCCAAGATGATTACGGGGCCCTTAGTTATGGCTACACCTTC. Translation: CASSQDDYGALSYGYTF.

This clonotype was seen a few times. At one end, the junction sequence differs from germline, possibly due to a read error. The rearrangement joins TRBV6-1 to TRBJ1-5; D call uncertain. CDR1 is MNHNS and CDR2 is SASEGT in the germline V gene. The CDR3 covers 13 residues. CDR3: CASSVDPNRPQHF. CDR3 in DNA: TGTGCCAGCAGCGTCGATCCCAATCGGCCCCAGCATTTT.

Only a few counts were recorded for this clonotype. The chain employs TRBV12-3 or TRBV12-4 and TRBJ1-5, with TRBD1 matching 7 bases. The CDR3 is 14 residues long. The junction had 4 bases not matched to a gene; V was cut back by 1 base and J by 7 bases. The CDR3 sequence: CASSLGQGLQPQHF. CDR3 bases: TGTGCCAGCAGTTTAGGACAGGGATTACAGCCCCAGCATTTT.

This clonotype turned up a few times. V is TRBV20-1 and J is TRBJ2-5; D is perhaps TRBD2 (5 bases). This CDR3 is built from 13 residues. The V gene lost 3 bases and the J gene lost 5 bases, with 13 bases spanning the gap. The germline V gene encodes CDR1 DFQATT and CDR2 SNEGSKA (reference sequence). CDR3 sequence (DNA): TGCAGTGCTAGTGGACTGGACGGGGAGACCCAGTACTTC. Translating gives CSASGLDGETQYF.

The chain links TRBV6-2 or TRBV6-3 to TRBJ1-1; a weak D match, TRBD1 (5 bases). This CDR3 is 17 amino acids long. Germline assignment: CDR1 MNHEY and CDR2 SVGEGT. Trimming cost V 7 bases and J 0 bases, with 21 bases left between them. The CDR3 reads CASTGQAPGQVNTEAFF. The CDR3, as DNA: TGTGCCAGCACAGGGCAAGCACCGGGGCAGGTGAACACTGAAGCTTTCTTT.

This clonotype was detected ten times or more. V is TRBV6-1 and J is TRBJ2-1, with 7 bases aligning to TRBD2. This CDR3 is built from 15 residues. V shed 7 bases, J shed 1 base, and the junction held 7 bases outside the gene matches. The germline gives CDR1 MNHNS, CDR2 SASEGT. CDR3 loop: CASNGAGVSYNEQFF. CDR3 DNA sequence: TGTGCCAGCAACGGGGCGGGAGTTTCCTACAATGAGCAGTTCTTC.